This T cell receptor (beta chain) stems from a study of shared clonotypes between healthy human individuals. Study summary: The plates for each donor numbered three CD4 naive, three CD4 memory, two CD8 naive and one CD8 memory. Study-level results: In a few donors, around 5% of naive CD4 clonotypes appeared in common. Clonotypes shared by all four donors outscored non-shared clonotypes in generation probability.

Naive CD8 cells were CD45RO-negative, positively selected for CCR7, excluding terminally differentiated effector memory CD45RA+ cells. Germline V gives CDR1 SEHNR, CDR2 FQNEAQ (reference sequence). This CDR3 region has 13 residues. Trimming left V 3 bases short and J 2 bases short, with 7 bases between. Several immunoSEQ plates held equal portions of the genomic DNA taken from each subset. Using immunoSEQ multiplex PCR, the repertoire was profiled, and TCRdb retains in-frame clones only, with some absent. The sample lists about 2.1 million clones, 90% to 95% seen once, with about 1.8% in the top ten. Details on this clone: Its specificity is not known.

The source is a man younger than 35 in good health. Some clones in this sample may be carry-over from other donors' samples. Material: naive CD8+ T cells from PBMCs. The rearrangement links TRBV7-9 to TRBJ1-2; D call uncertain. The CDR3 DNA reads TGTGCCAGCAGCTTTACCGAAAACTATGGCTACACCTTC. It encodes CASSFTENYGYTF.